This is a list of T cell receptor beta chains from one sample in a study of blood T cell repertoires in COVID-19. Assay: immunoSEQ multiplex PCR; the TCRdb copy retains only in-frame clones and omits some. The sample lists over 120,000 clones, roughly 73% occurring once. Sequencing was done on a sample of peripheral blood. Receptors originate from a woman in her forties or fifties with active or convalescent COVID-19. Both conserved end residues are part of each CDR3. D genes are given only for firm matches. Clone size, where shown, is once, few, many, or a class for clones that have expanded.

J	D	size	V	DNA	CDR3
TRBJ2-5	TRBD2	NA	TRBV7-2	TGTGCCAGCAGCCTGCTAGCGGGAGACTTGGAGACCCAGTACTTC	CASSLLAGDLETQYF
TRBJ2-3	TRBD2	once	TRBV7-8	TGTGCCAGCAGCTTAGTTTGGGGGGGGACTAGCACAGATACGCAGTATTTT	CASSLVWGGTSTDTQYF
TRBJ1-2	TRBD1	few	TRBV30	TGTGCCTGGAGGGAGGACAGGGGGCGCGCGAACTATGGCTACACCTTC	CAWREDRGRANYGYTF
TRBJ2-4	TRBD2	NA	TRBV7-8	TGTGCCAGCAGCCCCGAGCGGGAGTTATCCAAAAACATTCAGTACTTC	CASSPERELSKNIQYF
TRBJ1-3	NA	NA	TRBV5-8	TGTGCCAGCAGCCTGCTGGTGGGGAGGGCTGGAAACACCATATATTTT	CASSLLVGRAGNTIYF
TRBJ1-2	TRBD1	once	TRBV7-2	TGTGCCAGCAGTCTCCGGGACAGCTGGGGCTACACCTTC	CASSLRDSWGYTF
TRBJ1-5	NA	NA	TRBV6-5	TGTGCCAGCAGTTACGGGGCAGGGCTGGATCAGCCCCAGCATTTT	CASSYGAGLDQPQHF
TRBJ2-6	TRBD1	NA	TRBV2	TGTGCCAGCAGGCCCGGGACAGGGCACTCTGGGGCCAACGTCCTGACTTTC	CASRPGTGHSGANVLTF
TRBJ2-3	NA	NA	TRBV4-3	TGCGCCAGCAGCCAAGATTTGGTTAAGGGGAAAAGCACAGATACGCAGTATTTT	CASSQDLVKGKSTDTQYF
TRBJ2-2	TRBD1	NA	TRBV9	TGTGCCAGCAGCCTCAGACAGGGACCGAACACCGGGGAGCTGTTTTTT	CASSLRQGPNTGELFF
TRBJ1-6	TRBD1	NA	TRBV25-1	TGTGCCAGCAGTGAAAACAGGGGAAGAAATTCACCCCTCCACTTT	CASSENRGRNSPLHF
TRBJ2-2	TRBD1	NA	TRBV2	TGTGCCAGCAACCGCGGGACAGGGAACGGGGAGCTGTTTTTT	CASNRGTGNGELFF
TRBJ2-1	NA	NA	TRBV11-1	TGTGCCAGCCGCTCTTTAGTCGAGCAGTTCTTC	CASRSLVEQFF
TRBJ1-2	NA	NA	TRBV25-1	TGTGCCAGCAGTGAACATAACAGGCGCTATGGCTACACCTTC	CASSEHNRRYGYTF
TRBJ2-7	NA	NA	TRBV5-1	TGCGCCAGCAGCTTGAGGGGCCCCAGGGTAGGTGAGCAGTACTTC	CASSLRGPRVGEQYF
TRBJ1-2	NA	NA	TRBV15	TGTGCCACCAGCAGTCCCGACAAGACAGGTTCGAGGGGCTACACCTTC	CATSSPDKTGSRGYTF
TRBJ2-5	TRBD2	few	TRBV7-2	TGTGCCAGCAGCTCCTTAGCGGGGGGGCCCCAGTACTTC	CASSSLAGGPQYF
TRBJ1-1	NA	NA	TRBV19	TGTGCCAGTTTGGGCCCTGCGGGCACTGAAGCTTTCTTT	CASLGPAGTEAFF
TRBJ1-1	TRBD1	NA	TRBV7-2	TGTGCCAGCAGCTCGGACAGGTTGGGCACTGAAGCTTTCTTT	CASSSDRLGTEAFF
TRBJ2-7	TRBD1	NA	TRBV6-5	TGTGCCAGCAGTTTAGGACAGGGCTACGAGCAGTACTTC	CASSLGQGYEQYF
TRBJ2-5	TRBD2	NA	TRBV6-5	TGTGCCAGCAGTCGGCGGGGGGTGGCAGAGACCCAGTACTTC	CASSRRGVAETQYF
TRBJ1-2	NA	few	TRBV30	TGTGCCTGGAGTCCTACAGGGTTCTATGGCTACACCTTC	CAWSPTGFYGYTF
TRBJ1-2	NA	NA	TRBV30	TGTGCCTGGATCTCAGGGAGGACCGGTGGCTACACCTTC	CAWISGRTGGYTF
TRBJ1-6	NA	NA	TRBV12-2	TGTGCAAGTCGCTTGGAGATCCGGGACAGGGACTATAGGAATTCACCCCTCCACTTT	CASRLEIRDRDYRNSPLHF
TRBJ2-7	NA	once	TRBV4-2	TGTGCCAGCAGCCCCCGAACGGGAGAGCAGTACTTC	CASSPRTGEQYF
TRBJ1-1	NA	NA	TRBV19	TGTGTCAGTAGTATACAGGCGAACACTGAAGCTTTCTTT	CVSSIQANTEAFF
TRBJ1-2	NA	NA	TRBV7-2	TGTGCCAGCAGCCGCGACAGCACCAGGGGCTACACCTTC	CASSRDSTRGYTF
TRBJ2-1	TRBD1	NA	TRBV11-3	TGTGCCAGCAGCCCGGGACAGTACAATGAGCAGTTCTTC	CASSPGQYNEQFF
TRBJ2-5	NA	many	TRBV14	TGTGCCAGCAGCCAAGTTAACAGGGAAGAGACCCAGTACTTC	CASSQVNREETQYF
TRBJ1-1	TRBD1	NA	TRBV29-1	TGCAGCGTTGAGATTCAGGGGGTAGGTGGCACTGAAGCTTTCTTT	CSVEIQGVGGTEAFF
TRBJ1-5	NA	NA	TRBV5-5	TGTGCCAGCAGCTTGGACAGCCGACGCAATCAGCCCCAGCATTTT	CASSLDSRRNQPQHF
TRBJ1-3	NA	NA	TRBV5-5	TGTGCCAGCAGCTTCCAGGGAGGCATATATTTT	CASSFQGGIYF
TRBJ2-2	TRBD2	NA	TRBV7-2	TGTGCCAGCAGCGGGCGCGGGGGTTCTAACACCGGGGAGCTGTTTTTT	CASSGRGGSNTGELFF
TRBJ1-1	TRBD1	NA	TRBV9	TGTGCCAGCAGCGCAGAATTAAGTCAGGGGGAGGCTTTCTTT	CASSAELSQGEAFF
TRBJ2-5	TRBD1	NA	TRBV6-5	TGTGCCAGCAGTTACCTAACAGGGGGCGGGGAGACCCAGTACTTC	CASSYLTGGGETQYF
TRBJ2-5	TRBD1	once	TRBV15	TGTGCCACCAACCCGGGACAGCAAGAGACCCAGTACTTC	CATNPGQQETQYF
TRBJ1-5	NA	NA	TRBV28	TGTGCCAGCAGTTTCCATTGGGGAGCAGGCCCCGAGAGCAATCAGCCCCAGCATTTT	CASSFHWGAGPESNQPQHF